A selection of T cell receptor beta chains follows, all from one sample in a study of Ad26.COV2.S vaccination and SARS-CoV-2 variants. The method was immunoSEQ multiplex PCR; TCRdb's version includes in-frame clones alone and lacks a portion of them. This sample has around 340,000 clones, with 88% found just once. Sequenced here: peripheral blood, sampled in a trial of Ad26.COV2.S vaccine versus placebo. All receptors derive from a person aged 18-65 years who received the Ad26.COV2.S COVID-19 vaccine or a placebo. CDR3s include the opening cysteine and the closing phenylalanine or tryptophan.

>TRBJ2-5|TRBV7-2
CASSQSGLYQETQYF
>TRBJ2-1|TRBV7-3
CASSSYPSDRPINEQFF
>TRBJ1-6|TRBV29-1
CSVSTGTGNSPLHF
>TRBJ1-5|TRBV15
CATSTWGGPQHF
>TRBJ1-2|TRBV19
CASSIEPGQGDYGYTF
>TRBJ2-7|TRBV5-1
CASSSDSHPYEQYF
>TRBJ1-3|TRBV7-2
CASSLAPVSGNTIYF
>TRBJ1-4|TRBV19
CASSQLQWEKLFF
>TRBJ2-7|TRBV28
CASRSFRDKNYEQYF
>TRBJ2-1|TRBV5-1
CASSLGGGSEQFF
>TRBJ2-6|TRBV19
CASSMKSISGANVLTF
>TRBJ1-2|TRBV29-1
CSVVGQLGYGYTF
>TRBJ1-5|TRBV28
CAAGEGPKPGPQHF
>TRBJ2-5|TRBV3-1/TRBV3-2
CASSQGSGGQETQYF
>TRBJ2-2|TRBV27
CASSLMETGELFF
>TRBJ2-4|TRBV12-5
CASGLDRGPEGIQYF
>TRBJ2-1|TRBV3-1/TRBV3-2
CASSQDNLAEQFF
>TRBJ2-7|TRBV27
CASSRQGNLYEQYF
>TRBJ2-1|TRBV11-2
CASSLRISGRDYNEQFF
>TRBJ2-7|TRBV28
CASRPPDRGYEQYF
>TRBJ2-5|TRBV9
CASSDRRQETQYF
>TRBJ2-2|TRBV4-1
CASSPGQGAPGGELFF
>TRBJ1-1|TRBV29-1
CRGGQEYEAFF
>TRBJ1-1|TRBV9
CASSAASIGEAFF
>TRBJ2-1|TRBV3-1/TRBV3-2
CASSQAGQFNEQFF
>TRBJ2-1|TRBV6-2/TRBV6-3
CASSPVENEQFF
>TRBJ1-4|TRBV10-3
CATRQVGQGGENEKLFF
>TRBJ1-2|TRBV6-5
CASRWGSDGYTF
>TRBJ2-7|TRBV5-6
CASSLGSDYEYEQYF
>TRBJ2-7|TRBV6-5
CASSYSSGGAYEQYF
>TRBJ1-2|TRBV7-3
CASSQGTGSGYTF
>TRBJ1-6|TRBV3-1/TRBV3-2
CASSSDSSYNSPLHF
>TRBJ2-7|TRBV9
CASSVLSGATYEQYF
>TRBJ1-2|TRBV12-3/TRBV12-4
CASRYTGGYGYTF
>TRBJ2-1|TRBV19
CASSRTGTSIYNEQFF
>TRBJ1-4|TRBV7-2
CASSLWANEKLFF
>TRBJ2-5|TRBV25-1
CASSAPPSAGIETQYF
>TRBJ1-2|TRBV29-1
CSGAQGHGYTF
>TRBJ2-3|TRBV9
CASSVSGGADTQYF
>TRBJ1-5|TRBV18
CASSPSRAAQHF
>TRBJ1-2|TRBV19
CASMKKSSANYGYTF
>TRBJ1-3|TRBV13
CASTRSTSGNTIYF
>TRBJ2-1|TRBV11-2
CASSPPGMGPNEQFF
>TRBJ1-5|TRBV28
CASSLLAGDNQPQHF
>TRBJ2-5|TRBV5-5
CASSLVQGPQETQYF
>TRBJ2-1|TRBV11-2
CATASGGGGNEQFF
>TRBJ1-3|TRBV14
CASSQDRTAGNTIYF
>TRBJ1-1|TRBV5-4
CASSRQGNTEAFF
>TRBJ1-2|TRBV4-3
CASSQGRESGYTF
>TRBJ2-7|TRBV6-2/TRBV6-3
CASSYPRGASVWYEQYF
>TRBJ2-4|TRBV30
CAWSVPFIGADIAKNIQYF
>TRBJ2-3|TRBV7-2
CASSLGQINTDTQYF
>TRBJ1-2|TRBV6-5
CASSSQNYGYTF
>TRBJ2-3|TRBV6-5
CASSSLGLADTQYF
>TRBJ2-7|TRBV5-1
CASSLGLAGVEQYF
>TRBJ1-1|TRBV28
CASSLSGRGAPRGAFF
>TRBJ2-7|TRBV30
CAWSVGGVSYEQYF
>TRBJ1-5|TRBV12-3/TRBV12-4
CAIRAGNQPQHF
>TRBJ1-2|TRBV7-9
CASSLGQLHLSYTF
>TRBJ2-3|TRBV19
CASSTLPGIGTDTQYF